What follows is one TCR beta chain and its context. Authors' analysis steps: Quantification of nucleated cells was approximated via reference gene primer amplification. Sequencing used immunoSEQ multiplex PCR; TCRdb keeps in-frame clones, though not all of them. Clone size and V and J calls were adopted from that table, with D and trimming inferred from the DNA. The sample has about 99,000 clones; 84% are singletons. The sample is drawn from a study of blood T cell repertoires in COVID-19. Study summary: Collection of acute and convalescent COVID-19 samples took place in the United States, Italy and Spain. The analysed material was cDNA or gDNA that came from T cells, B-cell-depleted T cells, or PBMCs.

The V gene end was trimmed by 1 base and the J gene end by 3 bases; junction bases not matched to a gene: 7. The length of the CDR3 is 18 residues. Germline V gene lookup returns CDR1 SGHVS and CDR2 FQNEAQ. The TCR originated in an older man with active or convalescent COVID-19. Sequencing input: peripheral blood. The J gene is TRBJ1-3, the V gene TRBV7-8, with 12 bases aligning to TRBD1. CDR3 nucleotide sequence: TGTGCCAGCAGCTTAGGGGGACAGGGGGCGCATCGTGGAAACACCATATATTTT. It specifies CASSLGGQGAHRGNTIYF.